A selection of T cell receptor beta chains follows, all from one sample in a study of cytomegalovirus exposure and HLA in healthy donors. The assay was immunoSEQ multiplex PCR, and TCRdb's table has in-frame clones only and misses some. The sample yields 95,000 to 120,000 clones, 70% to 90% seen once. Material: PBMCs. These receptors came from a woman between 18 and 29 years old in good health and CMV-seronegative. CDR3s include the opening cysteine and the closing phenylalanine or tryptophan. The D gene is left open where the match is weak.

D	V	J	CDR3
TRBD2	TRBV7-9	TRBJ2-5	CASSTSGGAAETQYF
NA	TRBV25-1	TRBJ1-5	CASSPPGHQDQPQHF
NA	TRBV29-1	TRBJ2-1	CSVEHWDTSSYNEQFF
NA	TRBV13	TRBJ1-1	CASSRNTEAFF
NA	TRBV7-2	TRBJ2-1	CASSTSSYNEQFF
NA	TRBV6-5	TRBJ1-5	CASSYGGTDQPQHF
NA	TRBV5-1	TRBJ2-7	CASSLGTASYEQYF
NA	TRBV28	TRBJ2-3	CASRLPFRQGRTDTQYF
NA	TRBV7-2	TRBJ2-3	CASSLLGPTDTQYF
NA	TRBV7-9	TRBJ2-2	CASSLGGHTGELFF
NA	TRBV25-1	TRBJ1-1	CASSEKTGGRAEAFF
NA	TRBV2	TRBJ1-2	CASSPHPRGIRGYTF
TRBD1	TRBV7-9	TRBJ1-6	CASRNSGTGVYSPLHF
TRBD2	TRBV7-6	TRBJ2-3	CASSGIAGGITDTQYF
TRBD1	TRBV5-4	TRBJ2-7	CASSLDRGYEQYF
NA	TRBV2	TRBJ1-1	CASLLGREAFF
NA	TRBV5-5	TRBJ2-3	CASSLTGSSTDTQYF
NA	TRBV5-6	TRBJ2-7	CASSLGSGEYEQYF
NA	TRBV6-4	TRBJ2-2	CASSDSVGGDTGELFF
NA	TRBV6-4	TRBJ1-2	CASSEMGGAGGYTF
TRBD2	TRBV6-5	TRBJ2-5	CASTYVAGGMRETQYF
NA	TRBV27	TRBJ2-3	CASSEVISVSDTQYF
NA	TRBV28	TRBJ1-2	CASSLRGGYGYTF
NA	TRBV19	TRBJ2-3	CASMKTPSSTDTQYF
NA	TRBV29-1	TRBJ1-2	CSVVGRGGYTF
TRBD1	TRBV6-1	TRBJ2-5	CASSEALEGAETQYF
NA	TRBV21-1	TRBJ2-1	CASSKGSSGRSYNEQFF
NA	TRBV2	TRBJ1-1	CASRPTGQGSTEAFF
TRBD1	TRBV7-2	TRBJ1-5	CASSLGQGGNNQPQHF
TRBD1	TRBV19	TRBJ1-2	CASSVPGQGYGYTF
TRBD1	TRBV2	TRBJ1-1	CASSDGPGTGEAFF
NA	TRBV28	TRBJ2-7	CASSPSDEQYF
NA	TRBV27	TRBJ1-4	CASSGGLGKLFF
NA	TRBV30	TRBJ2-7	CAWSGDSHYEQYF
NA	TRBV4-2	TRBJ1-1	CASSQAMNTEAFF
NA	TRBV5-1	TRBJ2-5	CASSLQGWGQETQYF